Detailed here is one T cell receptor (beta chain). CDR1 and CDR2 from the germline V gene are SGHRS and YFSETQ. Trimming cost V 2 bases and J 8 bases, with 17 bases left between them. This CDR3 is built from 15 residues. This record comes from a study of control samples from healthy donors and cancer patients. Using immunoSEQ multiplex PCR, the repertoire was profiled, and TCRdb retains in-frame clones only, with some absent. In the table there are about 120,000 clones, 80% to 90% of which are singletons. The TCR comes from a woman aged 50 to 65 with colorectal cancer. What was sequenced was PBMCs. The chain carries TRBV5-1 and TRBJ1-3; TRBD1 is a possible D gene (6 bases). The CDR3 DNA follows: TGCGCCAGCAGCTTCAATGGCTTTAGGGGGGACACCATATATTTT. Translation gives CASSFNGFRGDTIYF.